This T cell receptor (beta chain) was captured in a study of lymphopenia after photon versus proton radiotherapy. The length of the CDR3 is 15 residues. The junction had 4 bases not matched to a gene; V was cut back by 6 bases and J by 2 bases. Germline assignment: CDR1 SGDLS and CDR2 YYNGEE. The study's findings and limits: Only patients who died were analyzed for survival; proton advantage is unproven.

Worth noting for this clone: Its antigen is not known.

Using immunoSEQ multiplex PCR, the repertoire was profiled, and TCRdb retains in-frame clones only, with some absent. This sample has more than 20,000 clones, with 85% found just once. The sequencing here drew on peripheral blood, taken from a patient treated with photon-based radiotherapy. The receptor's source is a man in his fifties or sixties with pancreatic cancer. The V gene is TRBV9, the J gene TRBJ2-1, with 11 bases that match TRBD2. The CDR3 is CASNIAGGTYNEQFF. DNA for the CDR3: TGTGCCAGCAACATAGCGGGGGGGACCTACAATGAGCAGTTCTTC.